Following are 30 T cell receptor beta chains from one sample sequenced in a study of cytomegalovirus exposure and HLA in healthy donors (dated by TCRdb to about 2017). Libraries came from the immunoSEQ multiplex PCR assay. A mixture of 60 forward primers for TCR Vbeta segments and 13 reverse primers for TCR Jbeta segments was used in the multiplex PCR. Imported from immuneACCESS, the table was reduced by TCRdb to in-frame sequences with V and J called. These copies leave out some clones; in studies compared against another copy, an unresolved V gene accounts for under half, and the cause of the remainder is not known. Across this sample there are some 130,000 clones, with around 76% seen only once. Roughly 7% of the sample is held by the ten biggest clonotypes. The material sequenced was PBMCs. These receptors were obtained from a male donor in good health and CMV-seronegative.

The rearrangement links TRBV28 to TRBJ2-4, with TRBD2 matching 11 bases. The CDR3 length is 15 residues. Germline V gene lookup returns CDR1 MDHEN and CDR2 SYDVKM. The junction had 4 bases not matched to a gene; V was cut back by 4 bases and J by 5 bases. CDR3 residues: CASSSLGLAENIQYF. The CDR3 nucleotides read TGTGCCAGCAGTTCCTTGGGACTAGCGGAAAACATTCAGTACTTC.

CDR3 protein: CASSLSRTGELFF. As DNA, the CDR3 is TGTGCCAGCAGTTTATCTCGCACCGGGGAGCTGTTTTTT. The chain carries TRBV28 and TRBJ2-2; no definite D call. CDR3 length: 13 residues. Trimming pared 1 base from V and 4 bases from J, leaving 4 bases between. Looked up from germline, CDR1 is MDHEN and CDR2 is SYDVKM.

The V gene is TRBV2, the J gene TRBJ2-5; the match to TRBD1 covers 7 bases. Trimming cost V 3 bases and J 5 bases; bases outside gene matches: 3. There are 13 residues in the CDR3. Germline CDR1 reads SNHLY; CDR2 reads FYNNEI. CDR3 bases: TGTGCCAGCAGTGAGCGCAGGGGGGAGACCCAGTACTTC. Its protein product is CASSERRGETQYF.

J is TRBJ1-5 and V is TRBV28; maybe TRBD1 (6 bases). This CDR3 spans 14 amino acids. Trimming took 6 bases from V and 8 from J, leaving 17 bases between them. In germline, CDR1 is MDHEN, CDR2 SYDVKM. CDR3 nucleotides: TGTGCCAGCAGCCGAACGCAGGGGTTCGAGCCCCAGCATTTT. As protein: CASSRTQGFEPQHF. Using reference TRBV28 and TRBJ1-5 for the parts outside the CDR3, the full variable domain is DVKVTQSSRYLVKRTGEKVFLECVQDMDHENMFWYRQDPGLGLRLIYFSYDVKMKEKGDIPEGYSVSREKKERFSLILESASTNQTSMYLCASSRTQGFEPQHFGDGTRLSIL.

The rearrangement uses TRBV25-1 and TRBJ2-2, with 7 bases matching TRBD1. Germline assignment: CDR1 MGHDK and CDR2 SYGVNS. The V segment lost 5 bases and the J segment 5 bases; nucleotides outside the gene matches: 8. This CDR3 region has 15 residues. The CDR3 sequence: CASSRLTQGTGELFF. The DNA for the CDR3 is TGTGCCAGCAGTCGCCTTACACAGGGGACCGGGGAGCTGTTTTTT.

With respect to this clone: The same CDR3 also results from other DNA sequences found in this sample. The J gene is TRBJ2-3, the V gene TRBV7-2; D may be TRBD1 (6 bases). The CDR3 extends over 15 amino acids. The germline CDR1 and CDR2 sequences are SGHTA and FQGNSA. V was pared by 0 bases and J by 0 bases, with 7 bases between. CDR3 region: CASSLARGSTDTQYF. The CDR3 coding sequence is TGTGCCAGCAGCTTAGCGAGGGGGAGCACAGATACGCAGTATTTT.

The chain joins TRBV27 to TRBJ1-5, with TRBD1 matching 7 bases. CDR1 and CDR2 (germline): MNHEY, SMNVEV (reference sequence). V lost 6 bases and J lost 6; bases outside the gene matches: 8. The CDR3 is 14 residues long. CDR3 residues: CASSDRAKSQPQHF. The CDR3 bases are TGTGCCAGCAGCGACAGGGCCAAGTCTCAGCCCCAGCATTTT.

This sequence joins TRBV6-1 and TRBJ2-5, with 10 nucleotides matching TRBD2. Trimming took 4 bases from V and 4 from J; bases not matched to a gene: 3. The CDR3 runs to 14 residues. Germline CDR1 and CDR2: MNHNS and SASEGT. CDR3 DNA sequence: TGTGCCAGCAGTGCTAGCGGGAGAAGAGAGACCCAGTACTTC. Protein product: CASSASGRRETQYF.

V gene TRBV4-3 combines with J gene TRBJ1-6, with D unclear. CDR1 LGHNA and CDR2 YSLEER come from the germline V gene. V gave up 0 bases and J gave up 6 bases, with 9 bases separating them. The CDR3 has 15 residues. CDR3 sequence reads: CASSQDWASNSPLHF. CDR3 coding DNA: TGCGCCAGCAGCCAAGATTGGGCCAGTAATTCACCCCTCCACTTT.

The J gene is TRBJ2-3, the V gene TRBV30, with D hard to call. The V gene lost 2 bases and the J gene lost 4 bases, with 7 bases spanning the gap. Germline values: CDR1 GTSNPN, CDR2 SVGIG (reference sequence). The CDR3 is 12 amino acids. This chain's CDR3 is CAWSRSPDTQYF. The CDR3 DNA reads TGTGCCTGGAGTCGGTCACCAGATACGCAGTATTTT.

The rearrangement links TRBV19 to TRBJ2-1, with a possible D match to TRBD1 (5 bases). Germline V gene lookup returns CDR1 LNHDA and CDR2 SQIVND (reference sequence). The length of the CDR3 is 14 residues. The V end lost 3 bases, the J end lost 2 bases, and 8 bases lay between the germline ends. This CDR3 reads CASSIARAYNEQFF. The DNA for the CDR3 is TGTGCCAGTAGTATCGCCAGGGCCTACAATGAGCAGTTCTTC.

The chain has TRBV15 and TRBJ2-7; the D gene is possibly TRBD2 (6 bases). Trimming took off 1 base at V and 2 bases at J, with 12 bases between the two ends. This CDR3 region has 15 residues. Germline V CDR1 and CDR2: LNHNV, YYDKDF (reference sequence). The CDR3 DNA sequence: TGTGCCACCAGCAGAGTACGGGGGTCTACCTACGAGCAGTACTTC. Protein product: CATSRVRGSTYEQYF.

CDR3: CASTLGGGQAGSYGYTF. The CDR3 DNA follows: TGTGCCAGCACTTTGGGGGGGGGCCAGGCAGGCAGTTATGGCTACACCTTC. The V call is TRBV7-9, the J call TRBJ1-2; the D gene is possibly TRBD1 (6 bases). Germline loops: CDR1 SEHNR, CDR2 FQNEAQ (reference sequence). The CDR3 totals 17 residues. V was trimmed by 7 bases and J by 5 bases, leaving 26 bases between them.

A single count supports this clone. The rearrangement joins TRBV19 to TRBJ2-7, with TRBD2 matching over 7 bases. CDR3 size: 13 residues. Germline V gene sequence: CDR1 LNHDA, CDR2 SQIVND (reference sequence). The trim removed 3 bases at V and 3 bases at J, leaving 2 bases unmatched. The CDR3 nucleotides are TGTGCCAGTAGTATCAGCGGGAACTACGAGCAGTACTTC. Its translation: CASSISGNYEQYF.

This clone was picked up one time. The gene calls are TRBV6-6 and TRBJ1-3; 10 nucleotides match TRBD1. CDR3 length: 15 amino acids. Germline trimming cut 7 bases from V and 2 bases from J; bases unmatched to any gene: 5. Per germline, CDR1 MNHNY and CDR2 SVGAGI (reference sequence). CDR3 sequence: CASTTGQGPGNTIYF. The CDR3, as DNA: TGTGCCAGCACCACGGGACAGGGGCCTGGAAACACCATATATTTT.

CDR3 sequence reads: CASSQPREGVYGYTF. The CDR3 nucleotides read TGCGCCAGCAGCCAACCACGCGAGGGTGTCTATGGCTACACCTTC. The chain is built from TRBV4-1 and TRBJ1-2; D uncertain. The germline CDR1 and CDR2 sequences are MGHRA and YSYEKL. V was cut by 2 bases and J by 4 bases, with 14 bases left in between. CDR3 length equals 15 residues.

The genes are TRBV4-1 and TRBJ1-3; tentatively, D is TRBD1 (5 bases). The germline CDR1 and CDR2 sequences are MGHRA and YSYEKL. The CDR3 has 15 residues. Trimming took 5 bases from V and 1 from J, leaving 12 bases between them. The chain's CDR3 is CASSNPRGSGNTIYF. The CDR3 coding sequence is TGCGCCAGCAGCAACCCGCGGGGGTCTGGAAACACCATATATTTT.

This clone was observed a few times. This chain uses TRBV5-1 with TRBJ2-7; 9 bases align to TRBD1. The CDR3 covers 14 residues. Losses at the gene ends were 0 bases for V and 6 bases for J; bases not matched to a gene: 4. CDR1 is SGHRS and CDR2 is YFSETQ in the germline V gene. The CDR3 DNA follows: TGCGCCAGCAGCTTGGTCGAGACAGGGGGCGAGCAGTACTTC. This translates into CASSLVETGGEQYF.

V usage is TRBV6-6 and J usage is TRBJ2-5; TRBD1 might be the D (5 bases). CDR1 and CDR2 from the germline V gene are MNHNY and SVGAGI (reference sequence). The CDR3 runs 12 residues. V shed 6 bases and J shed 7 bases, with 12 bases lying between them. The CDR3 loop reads CASRGAPPTQYF. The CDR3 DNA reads TGTGCCAGCAGAGGGGCCCCCCCGACCCAGTACTTC.

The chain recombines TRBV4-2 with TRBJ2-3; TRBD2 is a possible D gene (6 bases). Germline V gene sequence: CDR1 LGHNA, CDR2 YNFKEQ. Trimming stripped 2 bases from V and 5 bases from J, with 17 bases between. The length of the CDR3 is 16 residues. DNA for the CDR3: TGTGCCAGCAGCCAAATAGGTAGCGGAGACCGAGATACGCAGTATTTT. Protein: CASSQIGSGDRDTQYF.

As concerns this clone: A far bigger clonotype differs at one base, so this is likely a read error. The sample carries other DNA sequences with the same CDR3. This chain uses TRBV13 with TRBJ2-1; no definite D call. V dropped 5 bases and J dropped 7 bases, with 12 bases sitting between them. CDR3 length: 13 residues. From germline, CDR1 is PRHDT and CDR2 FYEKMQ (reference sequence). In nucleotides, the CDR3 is TGTGCCAGCAGCCAAGCAAGAGGAAATGAGCAGTTCTTC. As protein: CASSQARGNEQFF. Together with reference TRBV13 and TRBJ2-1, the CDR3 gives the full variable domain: AAGVIQSPRHLIKEKRETATLKCYPIPRHDTVYWYQQGPGQDPQFLISFYEKMQSDKGSIPDRFSAQQFSDYHSELNMSSLELGDSALYFCASSQARGNEQFFGPGTRLTVL.

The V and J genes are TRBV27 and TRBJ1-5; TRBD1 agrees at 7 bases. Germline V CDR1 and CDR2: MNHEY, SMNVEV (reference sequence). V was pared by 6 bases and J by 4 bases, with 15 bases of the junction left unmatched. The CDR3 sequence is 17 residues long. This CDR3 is CASRPLGRGVLNQPQHF. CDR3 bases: TGTGCCAGCAGGCCTCTGGGCAGGGGGGTTCTAAATCAGCCCCAGCATTTT.

For the CDR3, the DNA is TGCGCCAGCAGGGCTAGGGCGGAGGCCGGGGAGCTGTTTTTT. Translated: CASRARAEAGELFF. The rearrangement links TRBV5-1 to TRBJ2-2; tentative D call: TRBD2 (5 bases). Trimming left V 5 bases short and J 6 bases short, with 14 bases between. The germline V gene encodes CDR1 SGHRS and CDR2 YFSETQ. The CDR3 is 14 amino acids. The full variable domain, with the rest looked up from reference TRBV5-1 and TRBJ2-2, is KAGVTQTPRYLIKTRGQQVTLSCSPISGHRSVSWYQQTPGQGLQFLFEYFSETQRNKGNFPGRFSGRQFSNSRSEMNVSTLELGDSALYLCASRARAEAGELFFGEGSRLTVL.

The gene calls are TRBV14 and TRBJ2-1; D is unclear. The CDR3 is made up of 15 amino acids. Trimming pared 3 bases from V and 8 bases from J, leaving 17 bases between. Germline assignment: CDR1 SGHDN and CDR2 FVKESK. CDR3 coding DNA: TGTGCCAGCAGCCACCGGAGAGAGTCATTCTATGAGCAGTTCTTC. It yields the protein CASSHRRESFYEQFF.

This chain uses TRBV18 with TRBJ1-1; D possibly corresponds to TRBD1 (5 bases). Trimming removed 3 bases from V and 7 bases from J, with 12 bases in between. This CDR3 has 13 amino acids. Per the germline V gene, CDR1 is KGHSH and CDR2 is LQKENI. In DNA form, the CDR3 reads TGTGCCAGCTCACCCCCCTCGACAGTTGAAGCTTTCTTT. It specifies CASSPPSTVEAFF. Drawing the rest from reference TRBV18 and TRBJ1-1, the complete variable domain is NAGVMQNPRHLVRRRGQEARLRCSPMKGHSHVYWYRQLPEEGLKFMVYLQKENIIDESGMPKERFSAEFPKEGPSILRIQQVVRGDSAAYFCASSPPSTVEAFFGQGTRLTVV.

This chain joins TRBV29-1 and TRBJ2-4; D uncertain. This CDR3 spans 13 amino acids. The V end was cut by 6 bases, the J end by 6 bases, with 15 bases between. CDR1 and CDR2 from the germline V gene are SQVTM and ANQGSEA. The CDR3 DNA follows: TGCAGCGTCTACGGAGTTAGCCGAAACATTCAGTACTTC. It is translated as CSVYGVSRNIQYF.

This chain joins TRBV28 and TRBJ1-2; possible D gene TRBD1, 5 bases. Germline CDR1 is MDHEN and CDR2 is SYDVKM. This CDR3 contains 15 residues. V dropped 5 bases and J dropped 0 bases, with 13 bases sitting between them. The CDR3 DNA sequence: TGTGCCAGCAGTACATCCGCGGGGGCTAACTATGGCTACACCTTC. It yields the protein CASSTSAGANYGYTF.

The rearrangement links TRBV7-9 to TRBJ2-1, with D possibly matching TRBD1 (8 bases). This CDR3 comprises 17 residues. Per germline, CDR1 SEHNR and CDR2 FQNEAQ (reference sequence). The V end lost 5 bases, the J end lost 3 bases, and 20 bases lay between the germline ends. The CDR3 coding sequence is TGTGCCAGCAGCATAGTAACAGGGGGGGGGATCTACAATGAGCAGTTCTTC. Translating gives CASSIVTGGGIYNEQFF.

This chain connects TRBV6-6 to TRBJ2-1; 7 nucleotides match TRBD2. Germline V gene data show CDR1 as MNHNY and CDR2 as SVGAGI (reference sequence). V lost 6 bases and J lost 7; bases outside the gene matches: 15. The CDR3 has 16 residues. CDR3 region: CASSRDRGGPGNEQFF. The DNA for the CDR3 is TGTGCCAGCAGCCGGGACCGGGGAGGGCCGGGGAATGAGCAGTTCTTC.

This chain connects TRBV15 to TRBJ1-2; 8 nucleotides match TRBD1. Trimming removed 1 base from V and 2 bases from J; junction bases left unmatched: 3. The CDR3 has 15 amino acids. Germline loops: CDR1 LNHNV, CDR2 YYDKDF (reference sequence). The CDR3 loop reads CATSRARQGNYGYTF. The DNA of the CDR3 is TGTGCCACCAGCAGAGCCCGACAGGGGAACTATGGCTACACCTTC.